The 7 T cell receptor beta chains below come from one sample, sequenced in a study of T cells in Graves' hyperthyroidism and ophthalmopathy. TCR beta CDR3 regions were amplified from RNA. HTBI primers were employed in a first-round RT-PCR of the TCR CDR3. TCRdb re-analysed the multiplex PCR reads in MiXCR, keeping a single row per CDR3 protein. The table has about 360,000 distinct CDR3 sequences, less than 15% seen once. The sequenced sample consisted of blood. The receptor set was obtained from a woman between 18 and 29 years old with Graves' hyperthyroidism.

The gene calls are TRBV3-1 and TRBJ1-2; tentatively, D is TRBD1 (5 bases). With 1 base removed from V and 4 bases from J, the gap between germline ends came to 13 bases. This CDR3 comprises 15 residues. Germline V gene lookup returns CDR1 LGHDT and CDR2 YNNKEL (reference sequence). In DNA, the CDR3 is TGTGCCAGCAGCCAAGTAGGTCAGGGTGCCTATGGCTACACCTTC. As protein: CASSQVGQGAYGYTF.

The rearrangement joins TRBV6-1 to TRBJ2-7; possible D gene TRBD1, 6 bases. The ends were cut back, 5 bases at V and 6 bases at J, with 11 bases in the middle. From germline, CDR1 is MNHNS and CDR2 SASEGT. The CDR3 is 12 amino acids. CDR3 DNA sequence: TGTGCCAGCAGTAAAACAGGGCGCGAGCAGTACTTC. As protein: CASSKTGREQYF.

This clonotype has ten or more counts. This chain joins TRBV9 and TRBJ1-1, with D perhaps TRBD1 (6 bases). The germline V gene encodes CDR1 SGDLS and CDR2 YYNGEE. The ends were cut back, 3 bases at V and 4 bases at J, with 16 bases in the middle. The CDR3 contains 15 residues. DNA of the CDR3: TGTGCCAGCAGCGGAACAACAGGGTTACCCACTGAAGCTTTCTTT. Protein sequence: CASSGTTGLPTEAFF.

J is TRBJ2-3 and V is TRBV28, with TRBD1 matching over 9 bases. From germline, CDR1 is MDHEN and CDR2 SYDVKM. The CDR3 runs 15 residues. V was pared by 6 bases and J by 3 bases, with 7 bases of the junction left unmatched. In DNA, the CDR3 is TGTGCCAGCAGAACACCTGGGACAGGGACAGATACGCAGTATTTT. Its protein is CASRTPGTGTDTQYF. Full variable domain (outside the CDR3, taken from reference TRBV28 and TRBJ2-3): DVKVTQSSRYLVKRTGEKVFLECVQDMDHENMFWYRQDPGLGLRLIYFSYDVKMKEKGDIPEGYSVSREKKERFSLILESASTNQTSMYLCASRTPGTGTDTQYFGPGTRLTVL.

This clonotype came up many times. J is TRBJ2-7 and V is TRBV4-1, with TRBD2 as a possible D gene (5 bases). The CDR3 length is 15 residues. Trimming shortened V by 5 bases and J by 1 base, and 15 bases separated the two germline ends. CDR1 is MGHRA and CDR2 is YSYEKL in the germline V gene. The CDR3 reads CASSWEPRPSYEQYF. The CDR3 bases are TGCGCCAGCAGCTGGGAGCCTAGACCTTCCTACGAGCAGTACTTC.

This clonotype was recorded many times. The CDR3 protein is CASSLVGNRGDTEAFF. CDR3 DNA sequence: TGTGCCAGCAGCTTAGTAGGTAACAGGGGAGACACTGAAGCTTTCTTT. The V call is TRBV11-2, the J call TRBJ1-1, with TRBD1 matching over 7 bases. This CDR3 is 16 amino acids long. CDR1 SGHAT and CDR2 FQNNGV come from the germline V gene. Germline trimming cut 1 base from V and 3 bases from J; bases unmatched to any gene: 8. Based on the CDR3 plus reference TRBV11-2 and TRBJ1-1, the full variable domain is EAGVAQSPRYKIIEKRQSVAFWCNPISGHATLYWYQQILGQGPKLLIQFQNNGVVDDSQLPKDRFSAERLKGVDSTLKIQPAKLEDSAVYLCASSLVGNRGDTEAFFGQGTRLTVV.

V is TRBV27 and J is TRBJ2-3; 9 bases are shared with TRBD2. With 1 base clipped from V and 2 bases from J, the junction kept 4 bases outside the gene matches. Germline loops: CDR1 MNHEY, CDR2 SMNVEV (reference sequence). The length of the CDR3 is 16 residues. CDR3 DNA: TGTGCCAGCAGTTTATACGCGGGAGGGTTCACAGATACGCAGTATTTT. This sequence encodes CASSLYAGGFTDTQYF.